This entry concerns a single TCR beta chain. Its matching antigen is unknown. The CDR3 extends 3 residues past the end of the read, so its final part is completed from the germline J gene. The sample is drawn from a study of T cells in women clearing cervical HPV infection. Broader study findings: A classifier using richness and V gene abundances reached an AUC of around 0.83.

The V gene's germline CDR1 is MDHEN and CDR2 SYDVKM. V shed 5 bases and J shed 4 bases, with 18 bases lying between them. There are 16 residues in the CDR3. TCRdb keeps only in-frame clones here, not all; method: immunoSEQ multiplex PCR. This sample lists 25,000 to 35,000 clones; its ten largest clones have 22%. The sequencing sample was made of blood buffy coat. The chain joins TRBV28 to TRBJ2-1, with D maybe TRBD1 (6 bases). This TCR came from a woman aged 18-69 years with a cervical HPV16 infection that either progressed to CIN3+ or cleared (not recorded which). The CDR3 reads CASSTIPGTQYNEQFF. The part of the CDR3 DNA that was read is TGTGCCAGCAGTACCATCCCCGGGACACAATACAATGAG.